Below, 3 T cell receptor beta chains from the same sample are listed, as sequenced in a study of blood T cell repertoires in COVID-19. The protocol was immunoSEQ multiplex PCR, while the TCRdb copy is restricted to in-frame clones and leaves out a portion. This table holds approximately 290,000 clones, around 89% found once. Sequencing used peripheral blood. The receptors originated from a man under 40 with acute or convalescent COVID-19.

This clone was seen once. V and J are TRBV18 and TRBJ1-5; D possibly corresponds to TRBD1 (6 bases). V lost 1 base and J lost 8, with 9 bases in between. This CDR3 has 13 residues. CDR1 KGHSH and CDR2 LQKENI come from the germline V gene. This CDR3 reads CASSPQKGEPQHF. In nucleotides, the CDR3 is TGTGCCAGCTCACCACAAAAGGGGGAGCCCCAGCATTTT.

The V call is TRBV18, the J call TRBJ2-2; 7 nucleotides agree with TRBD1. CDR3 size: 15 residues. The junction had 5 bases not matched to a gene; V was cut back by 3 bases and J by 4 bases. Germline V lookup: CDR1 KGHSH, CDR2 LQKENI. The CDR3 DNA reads TGTGCCAGCTCACCGCGAAGGGGGCCCACCGGGGAGCTGTTTTTT. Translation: CASSPRRGPTGELFF.

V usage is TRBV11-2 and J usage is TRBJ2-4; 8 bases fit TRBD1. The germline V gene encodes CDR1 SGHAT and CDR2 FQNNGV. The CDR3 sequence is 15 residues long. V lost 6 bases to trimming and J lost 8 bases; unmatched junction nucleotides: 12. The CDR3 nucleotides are TGTGCCAGCAGACGGTTCCGGGACAGGAATCACATTCAGTACTTC. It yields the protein CASRRFRDRNHIQYF.